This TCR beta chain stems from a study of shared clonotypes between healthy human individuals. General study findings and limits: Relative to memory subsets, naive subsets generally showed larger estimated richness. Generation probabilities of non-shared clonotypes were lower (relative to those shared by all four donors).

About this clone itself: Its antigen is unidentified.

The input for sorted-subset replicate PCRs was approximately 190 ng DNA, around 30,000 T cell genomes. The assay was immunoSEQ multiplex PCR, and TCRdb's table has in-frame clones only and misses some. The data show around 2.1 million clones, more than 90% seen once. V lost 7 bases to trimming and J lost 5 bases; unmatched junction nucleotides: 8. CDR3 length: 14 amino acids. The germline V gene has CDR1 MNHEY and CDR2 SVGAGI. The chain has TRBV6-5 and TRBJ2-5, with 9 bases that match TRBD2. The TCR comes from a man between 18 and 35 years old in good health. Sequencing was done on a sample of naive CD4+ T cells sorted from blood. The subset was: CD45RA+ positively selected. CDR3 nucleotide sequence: TGTGCCAGCATAGCGGCGGGAGGGACGGAGACCCAGTACTTC. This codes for CASIAAGGTETQYF.